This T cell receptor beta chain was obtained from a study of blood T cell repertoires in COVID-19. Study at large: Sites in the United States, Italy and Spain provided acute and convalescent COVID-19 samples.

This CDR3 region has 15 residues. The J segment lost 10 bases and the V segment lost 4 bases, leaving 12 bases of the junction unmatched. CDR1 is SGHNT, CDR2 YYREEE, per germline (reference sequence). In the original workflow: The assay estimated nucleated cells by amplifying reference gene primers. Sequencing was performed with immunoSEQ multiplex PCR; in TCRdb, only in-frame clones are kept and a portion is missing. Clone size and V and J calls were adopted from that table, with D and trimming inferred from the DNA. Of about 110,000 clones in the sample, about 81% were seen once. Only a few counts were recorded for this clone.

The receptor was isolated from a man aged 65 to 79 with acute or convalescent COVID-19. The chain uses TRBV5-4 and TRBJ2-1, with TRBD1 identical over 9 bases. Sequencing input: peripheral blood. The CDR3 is CASSTPGTGMTEQFF. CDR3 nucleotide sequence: TGTGCCAGCAGCACCCCCGGGACAGGGATGACCGAGCAGTTCTTC.